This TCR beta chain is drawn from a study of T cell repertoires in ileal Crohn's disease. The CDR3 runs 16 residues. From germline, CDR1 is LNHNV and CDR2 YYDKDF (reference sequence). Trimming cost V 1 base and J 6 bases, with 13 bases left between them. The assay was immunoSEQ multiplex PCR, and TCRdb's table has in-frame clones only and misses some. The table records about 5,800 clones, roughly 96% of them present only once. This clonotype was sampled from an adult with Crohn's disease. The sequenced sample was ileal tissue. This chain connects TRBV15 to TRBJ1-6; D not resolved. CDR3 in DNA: TGTGCCACCAGCAGAGCATCTGGAGTGGGTAATTCACCCCTCCACTTT. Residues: CATSRASGVGNSPLHF.